A selection of T cell receptor beta chains follows, all from one sample in a study of beta chain features in type 1 diabetes. Sequencing was performed with immunoSEQ multiplex PCR; in TCRdb, only in-frame clones are kept and a portion is missing. The sample lists roughly 700,000 clones, roughly 12% occurring once. Sequenced material: naive CD4+ T cells from blood. These receptors all stem from a young man with type 1 diabetes. CDR3s include the opening cysteine and the closing phenylalanine or tryptophan. The D gene is left open where the match is weak. Clone size is given for some rows only: seen once, a few or many times, or a class if the clone is expanded.

clone size	D gene	V gene	J gene	CDR3 DNA	CDR3 protein
few	-	TRBV6-6	TRBJ2-7	TGTGCCAGCAGTGACTACGAGCAGTACTTC	CASSDYEQYF
few	-	TRBV7-2	TRBJ2-2	TGTGCCAGCAGCTTCGACGGGGGCTTGAACACCGGGGAGCTGTTTTTT	CASSFDGGLNTGELFF
-	-	TRBV25-1	TRBJ1-2	TGTGCCAGCAGTGAATTACGGGGGCTCAGTGGCTACACCTTC	CASSELRGLSGYTF
-	-	TRBV6-5	TRBJ1-1	TGTGCCAGCAGTTATTACAGGGTAGGGACTGAAGCTTTCTTT	CASSYYRVGTEAFF
-	TRBD1	TRBV4-1	TRBJ1-5	TGCGCCAGCAGCCATCTTGGACAGGGAATGCAGCCCCAGCATTTT	CASSHLGQGMQPQHF
once	TRBD1	TRBV5-8	TRBJ2-1	TGTGCCAGCAGCCCTGGGACAGGGGCCGCCAATGAGCAGTTCTTC	CASSPGTGAANEQFF
few	-	TRBV2	TRBJ1-5	TGTGCCAGCAGTGGCGGGGTTGGGCGGAACGATCAGCCCCAGCATTTT	CASSGGVGRNDQPQHF
once	-	TRBV5-4	TRBJ1-6	TGTGCCAGCAGCTTGGGAGAGTATAATTCACCCCTCCACTTT	CASSLGEYNSPLHF
-	-	TRBV7-2	TRBJ2-5	TGTGCCAGCAGCTTCAGCCTCAAAGAGACCCAGTACTTC	CASSFSLKETQYF
-	-	TRBV29-1	TRBJ1-1	TGCAGCGTTGGAGGGTTAATGAACACTGAAGCTTTCTTT	CSVGGLMNTEAFF
few	-	TRBV29-1	TRBJ1-1	TGCAGCGTTGGTAGGGGCTGGACTGAAGCTTTCTTT	CSVGRGWTEAFF
few	-	TRBV2	TRBJ1-2	TGTGCCAGCAGTGAAGCCAGGGCCCTAAACTATGGCTACACCTTC	CASSEARALNYGYTF
few	-	TRBV19	TRBJ2-1	TGTGCCAGTAGTATAGAAGGGCGGGTAACATACAATGAGCAGTTCTTC	CASSIEGRVTYNEQFF
-	-	TRBV4-2	TRBJ1-6	TGTGCCAGCAGCCAAGAGAGCCTAGCCTATAATTCACCCCTCCACTTT	CASSQESLAYNSPLHF
few	-	TRBV6-1	TRBJ2-5	TGTGCCAGCACCGCCAGCCAAGAGACCCAGTACTTC	CASTASQETQYF
-	TRBD1	TRBV5-1	TRBJ2-5	TGCGCCAGCAGCTTGAGGACAGGGGGGAACCAAGAGACCCAGTACTTC	CASSLRTGGNQETQYF
-	-	TRBV20-1	TRBJ1-1	TGCAGTGCTAGAGACGCAGAAGCTTTCTTT	CSARDAEAFF
few	-	TRBV13	TRBJ1-1	TGTGCCAGCAGCCCCACACTTGGGGCCACTGAAGCTTTCTTT	CASSPTLGATEAFF
-	-	TRBV30	TRBJ1-3	TGTGCCTCTACGGACGGCTCTGGAAACACCATATATTTT	CASTDGSGNTIYF
-	-	TRBV5-4	TRBJ1-1	TGTGCCAGCAGCCCGGGGGGATATTGGGATAACACTGAAGCTTTCTTT	CASSPGGYWDNTEAFF
few	TRBD1	TRBV7-9	TRBJ1-1	TGTGCCAGCAGCTTACAGGGGGGGAACACTGAAGCTTTCTTT	CASSLQGGNTEAFF
-	-	TRBV18	TRBJ2-5	TGTGCCAGCTCACCTTCAACTACGGAGACCCAGTACTTC	CASSPSTTETQYF
-	-	TRBV5-1	TRBJ2-3	TGCGCCAGCAGTTTCACCGGACGGACAGATACGCAGTATTTT	CASSFTGRTDTQYF
few	-	TRBV6-5	TRBJ2-6	TGTGCCAGCAGACCCCTCCCCTCTGGGGCCAACGTCCTGACTTTC	CASRPLPSGANVLTF
-	-	TRBV30	TRBJ1-5	TGTGCCTGGAGGTCCCCCGGGGGCGGTCAGCCCCAGCATTTT	CAWRSPGGGQPQHF
-	-	TRBV14	TRBJ1-1	TGTGCCAGCAGCATGAAGCAAAACACTGAAGCTTTCTTT	CASSMKQNTEAFF
-	-	TRBV30	TRBJ1-3	TGTGCCTGGAGTTCCACTGGAAACACCATATATTTT	CAWSSTGNTIYF
-	-	TRBV7-9	TRBJ2-5	TGTGCCAGCAGCTGGGCGGGTGAAGAGACCCAGTACTTC	CASSWAGEETQYF
-	TRBD1	TRBV2	TRBJ2-3	TGTGCCAGCAGCTCTTCGGACAGGGGGCCGACAGATACGCAGTATTTT	CASSSSDRGPTDTQYF
few	-	TRBV29-1	TRBJ1-1	TGCAGCGTTGAAATCTCAGGGAAACCGAACACTGAAGCTTTCTTT	CSVEISGKPNTEAFF
few	-	TRBV5-1	TRBJ2-7	TGCGCCAGCAGCTTGAGACAGCCTTACGAGCAGTACTTC	CASSLRQPYEQYF
once	-	TRBV6-5	TRBJ2-6	TGTGCCAGCAGCGCCAGGGGCCTTGGGGCCAACGTCCTGACTTTC	CASSARGLGANVLTF
few	-	TRBV7-2	TRBJ2-6	TGTGCCAGCAGCCTCGGACAAACCAACGTCCTGACTTTC	CASSLGQTNVLTF
few	-	TRBV9	TRBJ2-1	TGTGCCAGCAGCCCGGGCAGGGATGAGCAGTTCTTC	CASSPGRDEQFF
-	-	TRBV27	TRBJ2-7	TGTGCCAGCAGTTTCGTTGGGGGATACGAGCAGTACTTC	CASSFVGGYEQYF